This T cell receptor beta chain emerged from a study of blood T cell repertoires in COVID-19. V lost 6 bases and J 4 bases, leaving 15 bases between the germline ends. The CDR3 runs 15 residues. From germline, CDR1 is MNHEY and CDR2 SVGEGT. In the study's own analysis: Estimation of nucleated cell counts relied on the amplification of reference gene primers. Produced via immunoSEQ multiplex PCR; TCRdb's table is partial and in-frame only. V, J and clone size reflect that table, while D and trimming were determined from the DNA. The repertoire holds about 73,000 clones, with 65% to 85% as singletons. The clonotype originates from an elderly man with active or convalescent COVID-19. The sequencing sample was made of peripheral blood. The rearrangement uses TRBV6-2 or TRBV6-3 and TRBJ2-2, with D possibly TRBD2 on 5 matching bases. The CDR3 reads CASRYVGGPTGELFF. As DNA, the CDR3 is TGTGCCAGCAGATACGTGGGCGGGCCCACCGGGGAGCTGTTTTTT.